This entry describes one TCR beta chain. Its target antigen remains unknown. Per-base quality was not reported, and no clone a single base away is much larger than it. This record belongs to a study of blood T cell repertoires in COVID-19 (dated by TCRdb to 2020 to 2022). Context from the whole study: Collaborator samples came from the United States, Italy and Spain and covered acute and convalescent phases of COVID-19. HLA class I and class II types, where available, came from metadata supplied by the sample provider rather than from assay-based typing. Subjects who had been exposed to COVID-19, were actively infected with it, or had recovered from it provided the deeply sampled blood TCRbeta repertoires that made up the dataset. Samples came from the ongoing ImmuneRACE study (first 160 participants) plus 1,254 subjects from 6 global collaborators. The prospective study material was composed of cDNA or gDNA derived from T cells, B-cell-depleted T cells, or PBMCs. The repertoires were made available in a free public database intended to serve as a resource for research on the immune response to SARS-CoV-2. Sample metadata almost always included a de-identified subject ID, COVID-19 status, age in years and sex. What the research found in general, with its limitations: The quantity of clinical and demographic metadata differed by source and by participant and was supplied without curation.

TCRbeta CDR3 regions were amplified from genomic DNA by means of the immunoSEQ Assay, a bias-controlled multiplex PCR. In the paper's pipeline: The number of nucleated cells in each sample was estimated from the amplification of reference gene primers within the assay. To quantify the absolute abundance of each unique TCRbeta CDR3 rearrangement, sequence reads were collapsed and filtered. Productive Simpson clonality was computed per sample as the square root of Simpson's diversity index over productive rearrangements. Here the immuneACCESS table is served through TCRdb, limited to in-frame sequences with V and J called. Missing clones are a known gap in these copies; in checked studies unresolved V genes cover under half, and the rest lacks a known reason. V, J and clone size were drawn from that table, and D and trimming were deduced from the DNA. This sample is represented by some 74,000 clones; over 70% of them were singletons. The ten most abundant clones make up more than 10% of the sample.

Each collaborating institution followed its own protocols to collect whole blood in K2EDTA tubes. Collaborator samples were shipped for TCRbeta analysis as frozen whole blood, isolated PBMCs, or DNA extracted from either sample type. Inclusive of the bounding cysteine and phenylalanine, the CDR3 is 13 residues long. Here the CDR3 DNA is all that survives: 39 bases in frame from base 1. Reading the germline V gene (reference sequence) gives CDR1 LNHDA and CDR2 SQIVND. The junction shows trimming of 3 bases on V and 5 bases on J, plus 9 bases between the germline ends. The rearrangement joined TRBV19 to TRBJ2-3, with an unclear D gene assignment. This clonotype was sampled from a human donor in a cohort sampled during active COVID-19. The sequenced sample consisted of peripheral blood. The nucleotide sequence reads as follows: TGTGCCAGTAGTATGACTTTTGAAGATACGCAGTATTTT. Its coded protein is CASSMTFEDTQYF.